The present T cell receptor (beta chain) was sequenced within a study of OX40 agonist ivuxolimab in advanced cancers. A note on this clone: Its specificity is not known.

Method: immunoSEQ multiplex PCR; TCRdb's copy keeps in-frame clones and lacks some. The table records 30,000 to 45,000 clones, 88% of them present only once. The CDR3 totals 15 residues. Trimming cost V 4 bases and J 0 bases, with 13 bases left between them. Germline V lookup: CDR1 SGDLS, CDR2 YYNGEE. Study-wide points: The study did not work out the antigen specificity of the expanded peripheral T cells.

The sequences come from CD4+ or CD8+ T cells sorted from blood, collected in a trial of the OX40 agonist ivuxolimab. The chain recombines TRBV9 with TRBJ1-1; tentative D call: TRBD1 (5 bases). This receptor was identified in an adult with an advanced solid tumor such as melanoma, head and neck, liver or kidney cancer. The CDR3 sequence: CASSRDPILNTEAFF. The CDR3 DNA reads TGTGCCAGCAGCCGGGACCCCATCTTGAACACTGAAGCTTTCTTT.